This T cell receptor (beta chain) derives from a study of immune cell composition in non-small cell lung cancer. Study-level results: Squamous lung tumours showed higher top 10 clone scores and clonality than adenocarcinomas. Shared sequences between tumour-reactive and dominant in vivo clones were not proven. In adenocarcinoma, maximal tumour-associated clone frequency tracked TIL tumour reactivity.

Genomic DNA came from frozen unsorted single-cell suspensions. This CDR3 is 15 amino acids long. Germline V gene lookup returns CDR1 MGHRA and CDR2 YSYEKL. V shed 2 bases, J shed 4 bases, and the junction held 8 bases outside the gene matches. Clones were sequenced by immunoSEQ multiplex PCR, and TCRdb holds only the in-frame ones, with some missing. Here the sample spans 14,000 or so clones, more than 65% being singletons. Turning to this clone: As yet, its antigen is unknown.

The clonotype originates from a human donor with non-small cell lung cancer. The chain couples TRBV4-1 to TRBJ2-7; TRBD2 matches 7 bases. The sequenced sample consisted of lung tumor tissue. CDR3 nucleotide sequence: TGCGCCAGCAGCCAACCCAGGGAGGGATCTTACGAGCAGTACTTC. It yields the protein CASSQPREGSYEQYF.